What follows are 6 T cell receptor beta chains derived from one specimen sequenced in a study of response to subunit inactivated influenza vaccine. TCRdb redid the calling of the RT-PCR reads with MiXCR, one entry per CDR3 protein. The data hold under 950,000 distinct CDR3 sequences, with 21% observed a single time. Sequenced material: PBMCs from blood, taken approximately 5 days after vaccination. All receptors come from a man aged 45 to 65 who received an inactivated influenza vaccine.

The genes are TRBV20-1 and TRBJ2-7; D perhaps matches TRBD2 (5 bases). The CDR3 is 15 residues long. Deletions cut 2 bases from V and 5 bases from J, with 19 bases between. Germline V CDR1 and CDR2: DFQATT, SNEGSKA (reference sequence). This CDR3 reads CSARSERALGHEQYF. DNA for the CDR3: TGCAGTGCTAGATCCGAGAGGGCCCTCGGGCACGAGCAGTACTTC.

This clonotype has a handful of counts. The CDR3 spells CAIAEGGTDTQYF. The CDR3 DNA reads as TGTGCCATCGCGGAGGGCGGCACAGATACGCAGTATTTT. The chain employs TRBV28 and TRBJ2-3, with D possibly being TRBD2 (6 bases). V dropped 10 bases and J dropped 1 base, with 12 bases sitting between them. Germline V lookup: CDR1 MDHEN, CDR2 SYDVKM. CDR3 length: 13 residues.

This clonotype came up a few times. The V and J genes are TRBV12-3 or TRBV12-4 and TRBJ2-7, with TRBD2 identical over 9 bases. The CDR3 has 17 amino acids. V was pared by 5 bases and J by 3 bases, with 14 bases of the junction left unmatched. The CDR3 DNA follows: TGTGCCAGCAGTGCCGGGACTAGCCTAATTCCTGTCTACGAGCAGTACTTC. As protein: CASSAGTSLIPVYEQYF.

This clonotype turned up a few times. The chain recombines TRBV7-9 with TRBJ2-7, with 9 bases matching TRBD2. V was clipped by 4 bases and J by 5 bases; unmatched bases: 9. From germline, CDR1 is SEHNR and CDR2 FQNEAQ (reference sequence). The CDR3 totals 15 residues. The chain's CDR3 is CASSSPGTSRNEQYF. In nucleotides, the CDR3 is TGTGCCAGCAGCTCGCCCGGGACTAGCAGAAACGAGCAGTACTTC.

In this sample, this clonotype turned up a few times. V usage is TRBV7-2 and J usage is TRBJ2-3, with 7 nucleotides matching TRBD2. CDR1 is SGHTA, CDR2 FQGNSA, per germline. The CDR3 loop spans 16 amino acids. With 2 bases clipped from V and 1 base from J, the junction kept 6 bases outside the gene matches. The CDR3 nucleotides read TGTGCCAGCAGCTTATGGGGGGGGGTGGGCACAGATACGCAGTATTTT. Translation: CASSLWGGVGTDTQYF. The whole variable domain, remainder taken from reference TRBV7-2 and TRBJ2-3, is GAGVSQSPSNKVTEKGKDVELRCDPISGHTALYWYRQSLGQGLEFLIYFQGNSAPDKSGLPSDRFSAERTGGSVSTLTIQRTQQEDSAVYLCASSLWGGVGTDTQYFGPGTRLTVL.

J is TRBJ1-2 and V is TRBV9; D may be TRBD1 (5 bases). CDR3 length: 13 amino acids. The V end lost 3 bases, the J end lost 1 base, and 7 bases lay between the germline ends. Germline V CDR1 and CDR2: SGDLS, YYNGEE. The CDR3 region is CASSGGDNYGYTF. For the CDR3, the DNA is TGTGCCAGCAGCGGGGGGGATAACTATGGCTACACCTTC.